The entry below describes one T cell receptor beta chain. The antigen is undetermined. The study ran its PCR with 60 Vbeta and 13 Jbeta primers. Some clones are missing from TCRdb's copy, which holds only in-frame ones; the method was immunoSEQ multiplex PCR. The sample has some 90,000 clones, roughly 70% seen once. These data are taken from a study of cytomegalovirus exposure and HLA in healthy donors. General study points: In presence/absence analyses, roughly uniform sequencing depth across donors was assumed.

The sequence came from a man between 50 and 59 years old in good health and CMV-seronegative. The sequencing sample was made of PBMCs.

The DNA for the CDR3 is TGTGCCACCCGGACTAGCGGGTCAGATACGCAGTATTTT. Translated, it gives CATRTSGSDTQYF. The V gene is TRBV28, the J gene TRBJ2-3; 11 bases match TRBD2. J was trimmed by 4 bases and V by 10 bases; bases with no gene match: 4. CDR1 is MDHEN, CDR2 SYDVKM, per germline. The CDR3 sequence is 13 residues long. Using reference TRBV28 and TRBJ2-3 for the parts outside the CDR3, the full variable domain is DVKVTQSSRYLVKRTGEKVFLECVQDMDHENMFWYRQDPGLGLRLIYFSYDVKMKEKGDIPEGYSVSREKKERFSLILESASTNQTSMYLCATRTSGSDTQYFGPGTRLTVL.